The 4 T cell receptor beta chains listed next were all sequenced from one sample in a study of cytomegalovirus exposure and HLA in healthy donors. Assay used: immunoSEQ multiplex PCR; TCRdb lists only in-frame clones, some missing. Among a few hundred thousand clones listed, 80% to 90% were seen once. The sample taken for sequencing was PBMCs. All receptors come from a woman younger than 35 in good health and CMV-seronegative.

This clone was seen only once. V is TRBV10-1 and J is TRBJ1-1, with 9 bases lining up with TRBD1. This CDR3 spans 15 amino acids. V was pared by 6 bases and J by 1 base, with 6 bases of the junction left unmatched. From germline, CDR1 is WNHNN and CDR2 SYGVQD (reference sequence). The CDR3 is CASSDPGQGNTEAFF. CDR3 sequence (DNA): TGCGCCAGCAGCGACCCGGGACAGGGGAACACTGAAGCTTTCTTT.

This chain uses TRBV11-2 with TRBJ2-4, with D perhaps matching TRBD2 (5 bases). Trimming stripped 5 bases from V and 7 bases from J, with 12 bases between. Germline CDR1 reads SGHAT; CDR2 reads FQNNGV. The CDR3 extends over 13 amino acids. The DNA of the CDR3 is TGTGCCAGCAGCCTACCGGGGTATAACATTCAGTACTTC. Protein sequence: CASSLPGYNIQYF.

The V call is TRBV27, the J call TRBJ1-5; 9 positions agree with TRBD1. Germline lookup yields CDR1 MNHEY and CDR2 SMNVEV (reference sequence). There are 16 residues in the CDR3. The V and J ends lost 5 bases and 6 bases, in that order; junction bases with no gene match: 11. This CDR3 is CASSLITGGRGQPQHF. CDR3 coding DNA: TGTGCCAGCAGTCTGATCACAGGGGGCCGGGGTCAGCCCCAGCATTTT.

The chain combines TRBV4-1 with TRBJ2-5, with D perhaps matching TRBD1 (5 bases). The CDR3 runs 14 residues. Trimming stripped 4 bases from V and 5 bases from J, with 14 bases between. Germline CDR1 and CDR2: MGHRA and YSYEKL. CDR3 sequence: CASSPDSYGETQYF. The CDR3, as DNA: TGCGCCAGCAGCCCCGACAGTTACGGGGAGACCCAGTACTTC.